A selection of T cell receptor beta chains follows, all from one sample in a study of T cells in Graves' hyperthyroidism and ophthalmopathy. Via MiXCR, TCRdb re-called the multiplex PCR reads, giving one row per CDR3 protein. This table holds around 300,000 distinct CDR3 sequences, roughly an eighth found once. Material for sequencing was blood. All receptors derive from a woman between 40 and 55 years old with Graves' hyperthyroidism. Each CDR3 is given with its conserved first and last residue. Fields, in order: V gene, J gene, clone size, D gene, CDR3 protein, CDR3 DNA. A D gene is named only where the DNA matches it firmly. The size field is filled for only some rows; it gives once, few, many or a size class.

>TRBV2|TRBJ1-2|many|NA
CASSVRTVDGYTF
TGTGCCAGCAGTGTTCGGACAGTCGATGGCTACACCTTC
>TRBV6-1|TRBJ1-6|NA|NA
CASSQSGRWDSPLHF
TGTGCCAGCAGCCAAAGTGGGCGTTGGGATTCACCCCTCCACTTT
>TRBV5-1|TRBJ2-1|many|TRBD2
CASSSGLHNEQFF
TGCGCCAGCAGCTCGGGACTACACAATGAGCAGTTCTTC
>TRBV2|TRBJ2-7|many|NA
CASSEVRGPEYF
TGTGCCAGCAGTGAGGTTCGGGGCCCTGAGTACTTC
>TRBV24-1|TRBJ1-5|many|TRBD1
CATSKGQGSQPQHF
TGTGCCACCAGTAAGGGACAGGGGAGTCAGCCCCAGCATTTT
>TRBV28|TRBJ1-4|many|TRBD1
CASSIGGATNEKLFF
TGTGCCAGCAGCATAGGGGGCGCAACTAATGAAAAACTGTTTTTT
>TRBV20-1|TRBJ1-3|many|NA
CSASAQATSGNTIYF
TGCAGTGCTAGCGCCCAGGCGACCTCTGGAAACACCATATATTTT
>TRBV6-2/TRBV6-3|TRBJ1-1|many|NA
CASRSFTEAFF
TGTGCCAGTAGGAGTTTCACTGAAGCTTTCTTT
>TRBV20-1|TRBJ2-7|once|TRBD2
CSAPPPLAGGPHEQYF
TGCAGTGCTCCCCCTCCCCTAGCGGGAGGGCCCCACGAGCAGTACTTC
>TRBV6-1|TRBJ1-2|many|NA
CASSGAAGGGYTF
TGTGCCAGCAGTGGAGCGGCAGGCGGCGGCTACACCTTC
>TRBV20-1|TRBJ2-5|many|NA
CSARFETQYF
TGCAGTGCTAGATTTGAGACCCAGTACTTC
>TRBV28|TRBJ1-5|many|NA
CASSRKQPQHF
TGTGCCAGCAGTAGAAAGCAGCCCCAGCATTTT
>TRBV6-1|TRBJ1-3|many|NA
CASSSDESSGNTIYF
TGTGCCAGCAGTTCGGACGAGAGCTCTGGAAACACCATATATTTT
>TRBV6-1|TRBJ2-4|NA|TRBD1
CASSWGQGARAKNIQYF
TGTGCCAGCAGTTGGGGACAGGGGGCTCGGGCCAAAAACATTCAGTACTTC
>TRBV12-5|TRBJ1-5|many|NA
CASGLYSNQPQHF
TGTGCTAGTGGTTTGTATAGCAATCAGCCCCAGCATTTT
>TRBV20-1|TRBJ1-2|many|NA
CSARVRKGGNYGYTF
TGCAGTGCTAGAGTGAGGAAGGGGGGCAACTATGGCTACACCTTC
>TRBV28|TRBJ2-7|many|NA
CASSFRGDEQYF
TGTGCCAGCAGTTTCCGGGGCGACGAGCAGTACTTC
>TRBV12-3/TRBV12-4|TRBJ1-1|many|NA
CASSPTQMNTEAFF
TGTGCCAGCAGTCCGACGCAAATGAACACTGAAGCTTTCTTT
>TRBV24-1|TRBJ1-5|NA|NA
CATSDPRSSGQPQHF
TGTGCCACCAGTGATCCTCGATCATCGGGCCAGCCCCAGCATTTT
>TRBV2|TRBJ2-1|few|TRBD2
CASSETSRQQFF
TGTGCCAGCAGTGAGACTAGCCGGCAACAGTTCTTC
>TRBV7-9|TRBJ2-5|many|TRBD1
CASSMNRGRQTQYF
TGTGCCAGCAGCATGAACAGGGGTCGGCAGACCCAGTACTTC
>TRBV29-1|TRBJ2-5|few|NA
CSVGGPRGGTQYF
TGCAGCGTGGGAGGACCGAGGGGTGGGACCCAGTACTTC
>TRBV6-1|TRBJ1-5|many|NA
CASSETSQPQHF
TGTGCCAGCAGTGAAACGAGCCAGCCCCAGCATTTT
>TRBV19|TRBJ1-2|NA|TRBD1
CASSLTTGGGGYTF
TGTGCCAGTAGCTTAACTACAGGGGGAGGAGGCTACACCTTC
>TRBV28|TRBJ1-1|many|NA
CASSTSTVEAFF
TGTGCCAGCAGTACATCGACAGTTGAAGCTTTCTTT
>TRBV25-1|TRBJ2-1|many|NA
CASSPVRVNEQFF
TGTGCCAGCAGCCCAGTGCGCGTTAATGAGCAGTTCTTC
>TRBV2|TRBJ1-1|many|NA
CASSRGTNTEAFF
TGTGCCAGCAGTAGGGGCACCAACACTGAGGCTTTCTTT
>TRBV4-2|TRBJ2-1|few|NA
CASSRGSSGSPYNEQFF
TGTGCCAGCAGCCGAGGAAGCAGCGGTTCACCCTACAATGAGCAGTTCTTC
>TRBV6-5|TRBJ2-1|many|NA
CASNYDASIDEQFF
TGTGCCAGCAATTACGATGCCTCAATCGATGAGCAGTTCTTC
>TRBV6-1|TRBJ1-2|few|NA
CASADLGPKSRNYGYTF
TGTGCCAGCGCTGACCTGGGGCCCAAATCCCGTAACTATGGCTACACCTTC
>TRBV2|TRBJ1-5|NA|NA
CASRYRDFWHF
TGTGCCAGCAGATATCGGGACTTTTGGCATTTT
>TRBV20-1|TRBJ2-7|many|NA
CSASMTSYEQYF
TGCAGTGCTAGTATGACTTCCTACGAGCAGTACTTC
>TRBV6-2/TRBV6-3|TRBJ2-7|many|NA
CASNLVGVAYEQYF
TGTGCCAGCAACTTGGTAGGGGTGGCCTACGAGCAGTACTTC
>TRBV10-3|TRBJ1-5|NA|TRBD1
CAISRDSGERNQPQHF
TGTGCCATCTCCCGGGACAGCGGGGAACGCAATCAGCCCCAGCATTTT
>TRBV2|TRBJ2-7|NA|TRBD1
CASRRDRGNYEQYF
TGTGCCAGCAGACGCGACAGGGGGAACTACGAGCAGTACTTC
>TRBV28|TRBJ2-7|many|TRBD1
CASSTGGKVDEQYF
TGTGCCAGCAGCACAGGGGGCAAAGTTGACGAGCAGTACTTC
>TRBV27|TRBJ2-2|few|NA
CASRPGVGGTGELFF
TGTGCCAGCAGGCCAGGGGTCGGGGGCACCGGGGAGCTGTTTTTT
>TRBV10-3|TRBJ2-7|NA|TRBD2
CAISPTSGSSYEQYF
TGTGCCATCAGCCCGACTAGCGGGAGCTCCTACGAGCAGTACTTC
>TRBV6-2/TRBV6-3|TRBJ1-5|many|NA
CASRRQPNQPQHF
TGTGCCAGCAGGCGACAGCCCAATCAGCCCCAGCATTTT
>TRBV24-1|TRBJ2-2|many|NA
CATSDFPGSGGTGELFF
TGTGCCACCAGTGATTTCCCCGGGAGTGGAGGCACCGGGGAGCTGTTTTTT
>TRBV27|TRBJ1-1|NA|NA
CASKTGGATEAFF
TGTGCCAGCAAAACGGGGGGAGCCACTGAAGCTTTCTTT
>TRBV10-3|TRBJ1-1|many|TRBD1
CAISESGDRGQAFF
TGTGCCATCAGTGAGTCCGGAGACAGGGGGCAAGCTTTCTTT
>TRBV6-2/TRBV6-3|TRBJ1-2|many|NA
CASRGPGPYGYTF
TGTGCCAGCAGGGGCCCCGGGCCCTATGGCTACACCTTC
>TRBV2|TRBJ2-3|many|TRBD1
CASNTQGPDTQYF
TGTGCCAGCAATACACAGGGGCCAGATACGCAGTATTTT
>TRBV12-3/TRBV12-4|TRBJ1-5|NA|NA
CASRGRDSNQPQHF
TGTGCCAGCAGGGGACGGGATAGCAATCAGCCCCAGCATTTT
>TRBV11-3|TRBJ2-1|many|TRBD2
CASSFGLADNEQFF
TGTGCCAGCAGCTTTGGACTAGCGGATAATGAGCAGTTCTTC